These T cell receptor beta chains were read from a single sample in a study of vaccination effects on CD4 cells after COVID-19. Their target antigens are unknown. Profiling relied on immunoSEQ multiplex PCR, and the TCRdb table lists in-frame clones only, not all of them. The repertoire holds 77,000 or so clones, with about four fifths as singletons. The input for sequencing was CD4+ T cells from PBMCs cultured with SARS-CoV-2 spike peptides, taken before COVID-19 vaccination. The receptors originated from a human donor who received a COVID-19 vaccine. CDR3s include the opening cysteine and the closing phenylalanine or tryptophan. A D gene is named only where the DNA matches it firmly. Only some rows state a clone size, as once, few, many or a class for expanded clones.

>16|.|TRBJ1-5|.|TRBV19
TGTGCCAGTAGTTCTCCCCCAGGGACAACGAACCAGCCCCAGCATTTT
CASSSPPGTTNQPQHF
>13|.|TRBJ2-5|.|TRBV11-2
TGTGCCAGCAGCTTAAACAGCCGGGAGACCCAGTACTTC
CASSLNSRETQYF
>16|.|TRBJ2-3|.|TRBV9
TGTGCCAGCAGCGTAGAGGTTATGGGGGGGCAAGATACGCAGTATTTT
CASSVEVMGGQDTQYF
>15|.|TRBJ2-5|.|TRBV15
TGTGCCACCAGCAGAGATCCCTCCTCCCAAGAGACCCAGTACTTC
CATSRDPSSQETQYF
>17|TRBD2|TRBJ2-4|.|TRBV4-3
TGCGCCAGCAGCATAGGGACTAGCGGGGGAGAGGGGTACATTCAGTACTTC
CASSIGTSGGEGYIQYF
>14|.|TRBJ1-1|.|TRBV28
TGTGCCAGCCGTGTGCTAGGGGTGAACACTGAAGCTTTCTTT
CASRVLGVNTEAFF
>16|TRBD2|TRBJ2-1|.|TRBV19
TGTGCCAGTAGAACGTCGGGGACTAGTGGGTTTTTGGAGCAGTTCTTC
CASRTSGTSGFLEQFF
>13|.|TRBJ1-2|.|TRBV6-5
TGTGCCAGCAGGGTGGGCGGAACTTATGGCTACACCTTC
CASRVGGTYGYTF
>16|TRBD1|TRBJ1-5|.|TRBV10-3
TGTGCCATCAGTGAAGGGAATTCCGGGACAGGGAAGCCCCAGCATTTT
CAISEGNSGTGKPQHF
>13|.|TRBJ1-1|.|TRBV19
TGTGCCAGTAGTATTGGGGTGAACACTGAAGCTTTCTTT
CASSIGVNTEAFF
>15|TRBD1|TRBJ1-5|.|TRBV7-8
TGTGCCAGCAGCTTCAGGGGGGGAAGCAATCAGCCCCAGCATTTT
CASSFRGGSNQPQHF
>14|TRBD1|TRBJ2-2|once|TRBV2
TGTGCCAGCAGGAGGACAGGGAACTCCGGGGAGCTGTTTTTT
CASRRTGNSGELFF
>14|.|TRBJ1-2|few|TRBV3-1/TRBV3-2
TGTGCCAGCAGCCATGCCCCCAGGGATAAGAGTTACACCTTC
CASSHAPRDKSYTF
>18|TRBD2|TRBJ2-1|.|TRBV11-3
TGTGCCAGCAGCTCAAGCTATGGGCGGGGGGCCTCCTACAATGAGCAGTTCTTC
CASSSSYGRGASYNEQFF
>15|.|TRBJ1-4|.|TRBV5-1
TGCGCCAGCAGCGCTAGGACAGCAACTAATGAAAAACTGTTTTTT
CASSARTATNEKLFF
>16|TRBD1|TRBJ1-1|once|TRBV28
TGTGCCAGCAGACCGACCAGGACAGGCGGAAACACTGAAGCTTTCTTT
CASRPTRTGGNTEAFF
>17|.|TRBJ1-6|.|TRBV9
TGTGCCAGCAGCCTAGGTGCAGGGGCTCTGAGGAATTCACCCCTCCACTTT
CASSLGAGALRNSPLHF
>14|TRBD2|TRBJ2-2|.|TRBV6-4
TGTGCCAGCACCGGACTAGCGGGGACCGGGGAGCTGTTTTTT
CASTGLAGTGELFF
>16|.|TRBJ2-6|.|TRBV24-1
TGTGCCACCAGCCCTAAGGGTTTCGGTGGGGCCAACGTCCTGACTTTC
CATSPKGFGGANVLTF
>15|.|TRBJ2-2|.|TRBV6-5
TGTGCCAGCAGCCCACTAAGTCAAGGCACCGGGGAGCTGTTTTTT
CASSPLSQGTGELFF
>14|.|TRBJ2-6|.|TRBV10-3
TGTGCCATCAGTGATGGGGAAAGGGCCAACGTCCTGACTTTC
CAISDGERANVLTF
>13|.|TRBJ1-5|few|TRBV2
TGTGCCAGCAGTGGGGAGGGTAGCCAGCCCCAGCATTTT
CASSGEGSQPQHF
>13|TRBD1|TRBJ2-5|.|TRBV7-9
TGTGCCAGCAGCTCACAGGGGGGAGAGACCCAGTACTTC
CASSSQGGETQYF
>17|TRBD2|TRBJ2-5|.|TRBV7-7
TGTGCCAGCAGCTTAGTGCCCGTGGGTAGCGGGCAAGAGACCCAGTACTTC
CASSLVPVGSGQETQYF
>15|TRBD1|TRBJ2-5|.|TRBV3-1/TRBV3-2
TGTGCCAGCAGCCAGAGGACAGGCTTCCAAGAGACCCAGTACTTC
CASSQRTGFQETQYF
>12|.|TRBJ1-4|.|TRBV25-1
TGTGCCAGCAGTGAATCCCTTGAAAAACTGTTTTTT
CASSESLEKLFF
>16|TRBD1|TRBJ2-3|.|TRBV5-6
TGTGCCAGCAGCCAGGCCGGGACAGGGAGCACAGATACGCAGTATTTT
CASSQAGTGSTDTQYF
>12|.|TRBJ1-1|.|TRBV28
TGTGCCAGCAGGTGGGGTATCACTGAAGCTTTCTTT
CASRWGITEAFF
>14|.|TRBJ2-2|.|TRBV7-3
TGTGCCAGCAGCTTACGAGGATCCACCGGGGAGCTGTTTTTT
CASSLRGSTGELFF
>16|TRBD1|TRBJ2-2|.|TRBV7-3
TGTGCCAGCAGCTTAACGTACAGGGGGGACACCGGGGAGCTGTTTTTT
CASSLTYRGDTGELFF
>14|.|TRBJ1-5|.|TRBV2
TGTGCCAGCAGTCCGACAGGACGCAATCAGCCCCAGCATTTT
CASSPTGRNQPQHF
>11|.|TRBJ2-1|.|TRBV12-3/TRBV12-4
TGTGCCAGCAGTTGGCGGGATGAGCAGTTCTTC
CASSWRDEQFF
>13|TRBD1|TRBJ1-2|.|TRBV7-2
TGTGCCAGCAGAGGGACAGGGTCTATTGGCTACACCTTC
CASRGTGSIGYTF
>15|.|TRBJ2-1|.|TRBV7-2
TGTGCCAGCAGCTTAGACTGGAGCTCCTACAATGAGCAGTTCTTC
CASSLDWSSYNEQFF
>13|TRBD1|TRBJ1-1|.|TRBV30
TGTGCCTGGAGGGCGGACAGGGTCACTGAAGCTTTCTTT
CAWRADRVTEAFF
>13|.|TRBJ1-2|few|TRBV30
TGTGCCTGGAGTGTACCCCAGGGCCGCGGCTACACCTTC
CAWSVPQGRGYTF
>13|.|TRBJ2-4|once|TRBV30
TGTGCCTGGAGCCTGGGAGCCAAAAACATTCAGTACTTC
CAWSLGAKNIQYF
>13|.|TRBJ1-6|.|TRBV7-3
TGTGCCAGCAGCTTAACGGCCGGGTCACCCCTCCACTTT
CASSLTAGSPLHF
>16|TRBD2|TRBJ2-3|.|TRBV7-2
TGTGCCAGCAGCTTGAATAGCGGGGGGGCCTTTCGAACGCAGTATTTT
CASSLNSGGAFRTQYF
>13|TRBD1|TRBJ1-4|.|TRBV30
TGTGCCTCCGCGCGGACAGGGAGTGAAAAACTGTTTTTT
CASARTGSEKLFF
>16|TRBD1|TRBJ1-2|.|TRBV24-1
TGTGCCACCAGTGATAGGACAGGGAGGGGAGGATATGGCTACACCTTC
CATSDRTGRGGYGYTF
>14|.|TRBJ2-3|.|TRBV6-5
TGTGCCAGCAGTTACTCGGGGGCCGATTCTACGCAGTATTTT
CASSYSGADSTQYF
>14|.|TRBJ1-1|few|TRBV9
TGTGCCAGCAGCGTAGCGGAACAAAACACTGAAGCTTTCTTT
CASSVAEQNTEAFF
>13|.|TRBJ1-5|.|TRBV19
TGTGCCAGTAGTATAAAGGGAAATCAGCCCCAGCATTTT
CASSIKGNQPQHF
>12|.|TRBJ1-1|few|TRBV7-9
TGTGCCAGCAGCGAAACAGGGTTCGCAGCTTTCTTT
CASSETGFAAFF
>18|TRBD1|TRBJ2-1|.|TRBV24-1
TGTGCCACCAGTAATCCGATTCGGGACAGGGTATTTACAAGTGAGCAGTTCTTC
CATSNPIRDRVFTSEQFF
>15|.|TRBJ2-2|few|TRBV6-2/TRBV6-3
TGTGCCAGCAGTTATCTCGGGGGCTACACCGGGGAGCTGTTTTTT
CASSYLGGYTGELFF
>15|.|TRBJ2-5|.|TRBV29-1
TGCAGCGTGGCACGGGACATACTTTTAGCAGAGACCCAGTACTTC
CSVARDILLAETQYF
>13|.|TRBJ2-5|once|TRBV6-4
TGTGCCAGCAGTATTTCCTTGGGGGAGACCCAGTACTTC
CASSISLGETQYF
>14|.|TRBJ1-6|few|TRBV3-1/TRBV3-2
TGTGCCAGCAGCCAAGTTCGTGGGAGATCACCCCTCCACTTT
CASSQVRGRSPLHF
>14|TRBD1|TRBJ2-3|once|TRBV10-1
TGCGCCAGCAGTAGGACAGGCAGCACAGATACGCAGTATTTT
CASSRTGSTDTQYF
>14|.|TRBJ2-3|.|TRBV5-1
TGCGCCAGCAGCCCCAGTTTGGGCATAGATACGCAGTATTTT
CASSPSLGIDTQYF
>16|TRBD2|TRBJ2-3|.|TRBV5-1
TGCGCCAGCAGCTTGGGTGCGGGGGGAGGCACAGATACGCAGTATTTT
CASSLGAGGGTDTQYF
>13|.|TRBJ1-1|.|TRBV29-1
TGCAGCGCTGACTGGTTTAGGAACACTGAAGCTTTCTTT
CSADWFRNTEAFF
>13|TRBD2|TRBJ2-1|.|TRBV2
TGTGCCAGCAGAGGACTAGCGGGTGGTGAGCAGTTCTTC
CASRGLAGGEQFF
>13|.|TRBJ1-2|.|TRBV6-5
TGTGCCAGCAGTTATGGCAGGTTCTATCGCTACACCTTC
CASSYGRFYRYTF